This T cell receptor (beta chain) was found in a study of T cells in Graves' hyperthyroidism and ophthalmopathy. There were TCR beta CDR3 regions amplified from RNA transcripts. TCR CDR3 underwent first-round RT-PCR with the HTBI primer set. MiXCR, run by TCRdb on the multiplex PCR reads, gives a single entry per CDR3 protein. The sample has 350,000 or so distinct CDR3 sequences, 15% to 20% seen once. This CDR3 comprises 13 residues. The germline gives CDR1 SEHNR, CDR2 FQNEAQ (reference sequence). Trimming took 7 bases from V and 2 from J, leaving 11 bases between them. General study points: Among clonotypes expanded in thyroid above 0.001, most were also found in blood.

In its sample, this clonotype was seen many times. Its antigen remains unidentified. This receptor was taken from a woman in her 40s with Graves' ophthalmopathy. The sequenced sample was blood. The chain recombines TRBV7-9 with TRBJ1-2; D call uncertain. CDR3 protein: CASTLEGNYGYTF. The CDR3 nucleotides read TGTGCCAGCACCTTGGAGGGAAACTATGGCTACACCTTC.